This TCR beta chain was obtained from a study of OX40 agonist ivuxolimab in advanced cancers. The CDR3 loop spans 14 amino acids. Germline V gene data show CDR1 as MNHEY and CDR2 as SMNVEV (reference sequence). Trimming cost V 2 bases and J 5 bases, with 12 bases left between them. This clone showed up just a few times. Its cognate antigen is unknown. Some clones are missing from TCRdb's copy, which holds only in-frame ones; the method was immunoSEQ multiplex PCR. The top ten clones hold 16% of a sample with roughly 26,000 clones, about 85% of them seen once. Sampling times: baseline, cycle 4 day 1, cycle 7 day 1. The study's findings and limits: Clonal expansion from baseline to week 6 occurred in both CD4+ and CD8+ T cells. Among T cells, CD8+ cells averaged more expanded clones than CD4+ cells.

Sequencing was performed on CD4+ or CD8+ T cells sorted from blood, taken in a trial of the OX40 agonist ivuxolimab. This sequence was found in an adult with an advanced solid tumor such as melanoma, head and neck, liver or kidney cancer. The genes are TRBV27 and TRBJ1-1; the D gene is possibly TRBD1 (6 bases). The CDR3 DNA reads as TGTGCCAGCAGTTTACTCAGTCAGGGGACTGAAGCTTTCTTT. Encoded protein: CASSLLSQGTEAFF.